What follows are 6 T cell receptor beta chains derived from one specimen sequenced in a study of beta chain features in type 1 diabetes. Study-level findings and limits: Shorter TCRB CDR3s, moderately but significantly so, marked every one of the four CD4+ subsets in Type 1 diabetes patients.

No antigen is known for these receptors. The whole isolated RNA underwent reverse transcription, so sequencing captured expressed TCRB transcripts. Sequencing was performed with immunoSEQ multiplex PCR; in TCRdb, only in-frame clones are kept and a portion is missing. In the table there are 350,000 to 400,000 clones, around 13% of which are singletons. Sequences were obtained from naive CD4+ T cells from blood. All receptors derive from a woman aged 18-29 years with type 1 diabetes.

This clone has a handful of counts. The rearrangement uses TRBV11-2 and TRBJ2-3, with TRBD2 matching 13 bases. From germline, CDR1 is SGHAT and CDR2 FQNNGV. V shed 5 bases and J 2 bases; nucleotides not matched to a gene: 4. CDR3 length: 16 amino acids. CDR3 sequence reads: CASSPGLAGHTDTQYF. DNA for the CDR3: TGTGCCAGCAGCCCGGGACTAGCGGGGCACACAGATACGCAGTATTTT.

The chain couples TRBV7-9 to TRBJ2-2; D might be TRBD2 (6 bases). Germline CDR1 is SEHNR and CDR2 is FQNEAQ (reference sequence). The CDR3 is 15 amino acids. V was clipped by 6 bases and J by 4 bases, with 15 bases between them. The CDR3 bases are TGTGCCAGCAGAGTCATAGCGGTTCCCACCGGGGAGCTGTTTTTT. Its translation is CASRVIAVPTGELFF.

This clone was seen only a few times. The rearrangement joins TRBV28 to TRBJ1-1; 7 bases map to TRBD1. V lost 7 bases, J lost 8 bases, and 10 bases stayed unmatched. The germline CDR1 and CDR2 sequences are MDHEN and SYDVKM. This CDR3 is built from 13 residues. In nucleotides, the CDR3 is TGTGCCAGCACCCCCCCGACAGGGACCGAAGCTTTCTTT. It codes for CASTPPTGTEAFF.

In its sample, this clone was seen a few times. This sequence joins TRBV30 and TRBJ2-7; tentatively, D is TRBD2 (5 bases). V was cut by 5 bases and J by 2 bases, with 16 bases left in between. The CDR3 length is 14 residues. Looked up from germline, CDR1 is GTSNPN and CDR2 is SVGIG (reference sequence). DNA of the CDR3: TGTGCCTGGGGGAGAGATGGCACAACCTACGAGCAGTACTTC. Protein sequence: CAWGRDGTTYEQYF. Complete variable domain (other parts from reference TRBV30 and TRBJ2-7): SQTIHQWPATLVQPVGSPLSLECTVEGTSNPNLYWYRQAAGRGLQLLFYSVGIGQISSEVPQNLSASRPQDRQFILSSKKLLLSDSGFYLCAWGRDGTTYEQYFGPGTRLTVT.

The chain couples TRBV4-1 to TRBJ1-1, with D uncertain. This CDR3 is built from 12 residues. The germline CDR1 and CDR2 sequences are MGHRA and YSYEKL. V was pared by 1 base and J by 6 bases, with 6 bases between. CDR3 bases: TGCGCCAGCAGCCAAGGTCGTTCTGAAGCTTTCTTT. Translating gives CASSQGRSEAFF.

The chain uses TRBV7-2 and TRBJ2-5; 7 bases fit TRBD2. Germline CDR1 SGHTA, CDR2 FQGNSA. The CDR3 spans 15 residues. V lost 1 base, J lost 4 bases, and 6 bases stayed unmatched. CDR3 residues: CASSLVGTTGETQYF. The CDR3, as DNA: TGTGCCAGCAGCTTAGTAGGGACTACAGGAGAGACCCAGTACTTC.